What follows are 12 T cell receptor beta chains derived from one specimen sequenced in a study of regulatory T cells in long-lasting Graves disease. Libraries of TCR beta came from iRepertoire HTBI primers plus Arm-PCR of CDR3 regions. TCRdb used MiXCR to reprocess the multiplex PCR reads, holding one entry per CDR3 protein. In the table there are about 430,000 distinct CDR3 sequences, roughly 21% of which are singletons. Time point reported: persistent/refractory GD, antithyroid drugs over 5 years with positive TRAb. Researchers made the TCR library from RNA that was extracted from PBMCs. Sample: peripheral blood mononuclear cells (PBMCs), taken when the disease was refractory, from a patient treated with antithyroid drugs. These receptors all come from a female donor with Graves disease.

The sample holds many counts of this clonotype. The V call is TRBV24-1, the J call TRBJ2-7, with TRBD1 matching over 8 bases. There are 15 residues in the CDR3. CDR1 and CDR2 from the germline V gene are KGHDR and SFDVKD. V trimming: 3 bases; J trimming: 6 bases; junction bases outside the gene matches: 9. CDR3 DNA sequence: TGTGCCACCAGTGATCCGGACAGGGCCCCTGGCGAGCAGTACTTC. Its translation is CATSDPDRAPGEQYF.

The chain carries TRBV3-1 and TRBJ1-6; no firm D call. Germline V CDR1 and CDR2: LGHDT, YNNKEL (reference sequence). This CDR3 is 15 amino acids long. Trimming stripped 1 base from V and 0 bases from J, with 4 bases between. The CDR3 DNA reads TGTGCCAGCAGCCAAGGGAGCTCCTATAATTCACCCCTCCACTTT. Encoded protein: CASSQGSSYNSPLHF.

This clonotype was picked up many times. The gene calls are TRBV12-3 or TRBV12-4 and TRBJ1-6, with D unresolved. The CDR3 length is 15 residues. V dropped 3 bases and J dropped 7 bases, with 13 bases sitting between them. The CDR3 region is CASSLSTNPNSPLHF. CDR3 bases: TGTGCCAGCAGTTTGAGCACGAACCCGAATTCACCCCTCCACTTT.

At least ten counts were recorded for this clonotype. The chain uses TRBV2 and TRBJ2-7; 12 bases fit TRBD1. V shed 6 bases, J shed 4 bases, and the junction held 7 bases outside the gene matches. The germline gives CDR1 SNHLY, CDR2 FYNNEI. This CDR3 has 15 residues. The CDR3 DNA sequence: TGTGCCAGCAGATACCGGGACAGGGGGCTTTACGAGCAGTACTTC. It codes for CASRYRDRGLYEQYF.

This clonotype was detected a few times. The chain uses TRBV5-4 and TRBJ2-5; 7 bases line up with TRBD1. CDR1 SGHNT and CDR2 YYREEE come from the germline V gene (reference sequence). V was clipped by 5 bases and J by 1 base; unmatched bases: 5. CDR3 length: 14 amino acids. This chain's CDR3 is CASRGQVTQETQYF. The CDR3, as DNA: TGTGCCAGCAGAGGACAGGTGACCCAAGAGACCCAGTACTTC. The full variable domain, its missing parts supplied by reference TRBV5-4 and TRBJ2-5, is ETGVTQSPTHLIKTRGQQVTLRCSSQSGHNTVSWYQQALGQGPQFIFQYYREEENGRGNFPPRFSGLQFPNYSSELNVNALELDDSALYLCASRGQVTQETQYFGPGTRLLVL.

On this clonotype: Being one base from a much bigger clone, this may be a read error. The genes are TRBV9 and TRBJ1-4, with a tentative D call TRBD1 (5 bases). Germline CDR1 is SGDLS and CDR2 is YYNGEE. V shed 6 bases and J shed 4 bases, with 13 bases lying between them. The CDR3 length is 14 residues. The CDR3 reads CASTRNGGNEKLFF. CDR3 nucleotide sequence: TGTGCCAGCACCCGTAACGGGGGTAATGAAAAACTGTTTTTT.

At least ten counts were recorded for this clonotype. V usage is TRBV28 and J usage is TRBJ2-7, with TRBD1 identical over 10 bases. Trimming removed 3 bases from V and 5 bases from J; junction bases left unmatched: 7. The CDR3 has 15 amino acids. CDR1 MDHEN and CDR2 SYDVKM come from the germline V gene. This CDR3 is CASSLRTGGAHEQYF. Written as DNA, the CDR3 is TGTGCCAGCAGTTTGAGGACAGGGGGGGCCCACGAGCAGTACTTC. The full variable domain, its missing parts supplied by reference TRBV28 and TRBJ2-7, is DVKVTQSSRYLVKRTGEKVFLECVQDMDHENMFWYRQDPGLGLRLIYFSYDVKMKEKGDIPEGYSVSREKKERFSLILESASTNQTSMYLCASSLRTGGAHEQYFGPGTRLTVT.

The V gene is TRBV19, the J gene TRBJ1-5; 7 bases match TRBD1. The CDR3 runs 19 residues. Losses at the gene ends were 7 bases for V and 4 bases for J; bases not matched to a gene: 22. Per germline, CDR1 LNHDA and CDR2 SQIVND (reference sequence). This CDR3 is CASTSTRDSFPLRNQPQHF. CDR3 nucleotides: TGTGCCAGTACGAGCACCCGGGACAGCTTCCCTTTGAGAAATCAGCCCCAGCATTTT.

This clonotype was observed at least ten times. DNA for the CDR3: TGCAGCGTTGAAGGAGAGGGGATGAACACTGAAGCTTTCTTT. It codes for CSVEGEGMNTEAFF. The chain couples TRBV29-1 to TRBJ1-1, with D perhaps matching TRBD1 (5 bases). This CDR3 region has 14 residues. The germline V and J ends were trimmed by 1 base and 0 bases, with 9 bases remaining between them. Germline-derived CDR1 and CDR2 are SQVTM and ANQGSEA.

This clonotype came up a few times. V gene TRBV10-1 combines with J gene TRBJ2-2, with 7 bases aligning to TRBD2. The junction had 9 bases not matched to a gene; V was cut back by 3 bases and J by 2 bases. This CDR3 is built from 17 residues. From germline, CDR1 is WNHNN and CDR2 SYGVQD (reference sequence). The CDR3 bases are TGCGCCAGCAGTGAAAGTGGACTAGGATCTAACACCGGGGAGCTGTTTTTT. It is translated as CASSESGLGSNTGELFF.

This clonotype came up once. CDR3 in DNA: TGCGCCAGCAGCTTGAAGGACATCGGACTCCCAGATACGCAGTATTTT. This encodes CASSLKDIGLPDTQYF. V gene TRBV5-1 combines with J gene TRBJ2-3; the D call may be TRBD1 or TRBD2 (5 bases each). V was trimmed by 1 base and J by 4 bases, leaving 16 bases between them. The germline gives CDR1 SGHRS, CDR2 YFSETQ. This CDR3 is 16 amino acids long.

This clonotype was picked up many times. V and J are TRBV2 and TRBJ1-5, with D maybe TRBD1 (5 bases). V gave up 4 bases and J gave up 5 bases, with 9 bases separating them. CDR1 SNHLY and CDR2 FYNNEI come from the germline V gene. The CDR3 loop spans 13 amino acids. CDR3 DNA: TGTGCCAGCAGTGTGGGGACCGATCAGCCCCAGCATTTT. It specifies CASSVGTDQPQHF.